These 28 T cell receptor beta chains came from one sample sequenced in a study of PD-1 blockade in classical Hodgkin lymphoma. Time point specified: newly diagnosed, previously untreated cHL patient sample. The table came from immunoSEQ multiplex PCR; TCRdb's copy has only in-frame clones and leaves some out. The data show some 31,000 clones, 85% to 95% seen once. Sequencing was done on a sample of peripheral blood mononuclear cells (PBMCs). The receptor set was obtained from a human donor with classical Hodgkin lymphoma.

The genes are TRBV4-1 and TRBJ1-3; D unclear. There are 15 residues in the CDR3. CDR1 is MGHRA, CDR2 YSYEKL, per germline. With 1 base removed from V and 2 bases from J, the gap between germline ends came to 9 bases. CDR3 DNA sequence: TGCGCCAGCAGCCAAGTCTTAAACCCTGGAAACACCATATATTTT. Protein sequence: CASSQVLNPGNTIYF.

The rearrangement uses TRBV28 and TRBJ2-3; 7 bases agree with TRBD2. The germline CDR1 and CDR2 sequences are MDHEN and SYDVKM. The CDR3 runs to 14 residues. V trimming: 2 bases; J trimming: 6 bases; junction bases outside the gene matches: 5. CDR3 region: CASSLGGGPDTQYF. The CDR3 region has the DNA TGTGCCAGCAGTTTAGGGGGAGGGCCCGATACGCAGTATTTT. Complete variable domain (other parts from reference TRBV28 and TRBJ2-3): DVKVTQSSRYLVKRTGEKVFLECVQDMDHENMFWYRQDPGLGLRLIYFSYDVKMKEKGDIPEGYSVSREKKERFSLILESASTNQTSMYLCASSLGGGPDTQYFGPGTRLTVL.

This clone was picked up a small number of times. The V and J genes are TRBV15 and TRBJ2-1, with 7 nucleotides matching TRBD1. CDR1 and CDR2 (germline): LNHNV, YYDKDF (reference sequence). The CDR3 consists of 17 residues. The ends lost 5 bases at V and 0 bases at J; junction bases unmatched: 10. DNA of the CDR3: TGTGCCACCAGCGCAAACGACAGGGCGATCTCCTACAATGAGCAGTTCTTC. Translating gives CATSANDRAISYNEQFF.

This CDR3 reads CASSDFNYGYTF. The CDR3 nucleotides read TGTGCCAGCAGTGATTTCAACTATGGCTACACCTTC. V and J are TRBV2 and TRBJ1-2, with D unresolved. CDR3 length equals 12 residues. V was trimmed by 3 bases and J by 2 bases, leaving 4 bases between them. Per the germline V gene, CDR1 is SNHLY and CDR2 is FYNNEI.

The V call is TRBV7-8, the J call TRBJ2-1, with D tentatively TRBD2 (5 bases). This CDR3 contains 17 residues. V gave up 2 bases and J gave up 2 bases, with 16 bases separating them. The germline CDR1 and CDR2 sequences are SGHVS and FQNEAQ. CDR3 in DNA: TGTGCCAGCAGCTTATTTGCCCGGACTCTTGCCTACAATGAGCAGTTCTTC. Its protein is CASSLFARTLAYNEQFF.

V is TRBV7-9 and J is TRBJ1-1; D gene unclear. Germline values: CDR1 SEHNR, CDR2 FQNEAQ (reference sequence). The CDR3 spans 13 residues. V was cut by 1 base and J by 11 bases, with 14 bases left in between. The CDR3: CASSLDSRSKAFF. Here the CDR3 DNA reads TGTGCCAGCAGCTTAGACAGTAGAAGTAAGGCTTTCTTT. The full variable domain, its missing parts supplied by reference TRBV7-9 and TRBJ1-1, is DTGVSQNPRHKITKRGQNVTFRCDPISEHNRLYWYRQTLGQGPEFLTYFQNEAQLEKSRLLSDRFSAERPKGSFSTLEIQRTEQGDSAMYLCASSLDSRSKAFFGQGTRLTVV.

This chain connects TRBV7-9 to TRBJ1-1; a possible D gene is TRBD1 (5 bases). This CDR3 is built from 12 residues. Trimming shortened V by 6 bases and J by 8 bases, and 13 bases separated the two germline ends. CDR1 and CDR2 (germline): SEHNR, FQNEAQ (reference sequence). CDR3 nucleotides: TGTGCCAGCAGTTGGGGGATAAGAGAAGCTTTCTTT. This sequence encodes CASSWGIREAFF. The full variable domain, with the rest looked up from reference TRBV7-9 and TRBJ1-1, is DTGVSQNPRHKITKRGQNVTFRCDPISEHNRLYWYRQTLGQGPEFLTYFQNEAQLEKSRLLSDRFSAERPKGSFSTLEIQRTEQGDSAMYLCASSWGIREAFFGQGTRLTVV.

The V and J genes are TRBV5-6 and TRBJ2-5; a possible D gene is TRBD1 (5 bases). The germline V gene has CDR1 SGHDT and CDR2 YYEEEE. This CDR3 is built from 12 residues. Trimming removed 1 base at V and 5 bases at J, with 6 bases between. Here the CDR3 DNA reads TGTGCCAGCAGCTTGACAGGCGAGACCCAGTACTTC. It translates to CASSLTGETQYF.

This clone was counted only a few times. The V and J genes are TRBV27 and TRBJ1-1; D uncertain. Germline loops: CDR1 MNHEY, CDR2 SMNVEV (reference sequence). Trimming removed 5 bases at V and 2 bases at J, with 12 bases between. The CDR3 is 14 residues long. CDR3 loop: CASSPSGVNTEAFF. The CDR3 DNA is TGTGCCAGCAGTCCCTCGGGAGTTAACACTGAAGCTTTCTTT.

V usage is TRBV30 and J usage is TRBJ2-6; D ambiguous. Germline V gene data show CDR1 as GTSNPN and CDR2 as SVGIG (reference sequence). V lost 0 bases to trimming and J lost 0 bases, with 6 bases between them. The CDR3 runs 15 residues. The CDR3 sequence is CAWSVQLSGANVLTF. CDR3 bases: TGTGCCTGGAGTGTCCAACTCTCTGGGGCCAACGTCCTGACTTTC.

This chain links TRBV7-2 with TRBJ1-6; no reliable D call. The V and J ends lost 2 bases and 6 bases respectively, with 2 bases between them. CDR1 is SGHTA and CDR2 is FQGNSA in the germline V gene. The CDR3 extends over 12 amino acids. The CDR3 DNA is TGTGCCAGCAGCTTACTTAATTCACCCCTCCACTTT. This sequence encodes CASSLLNSPLHF.

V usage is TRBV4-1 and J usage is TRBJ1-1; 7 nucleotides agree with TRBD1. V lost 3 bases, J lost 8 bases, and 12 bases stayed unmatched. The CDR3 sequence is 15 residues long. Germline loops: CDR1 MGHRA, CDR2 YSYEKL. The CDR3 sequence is CASSHSRQGYPEAFF. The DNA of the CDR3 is TGCGCCAGCAGCCACAGTAGACAGGGTTACCCCGAAGCTTTCTTT.

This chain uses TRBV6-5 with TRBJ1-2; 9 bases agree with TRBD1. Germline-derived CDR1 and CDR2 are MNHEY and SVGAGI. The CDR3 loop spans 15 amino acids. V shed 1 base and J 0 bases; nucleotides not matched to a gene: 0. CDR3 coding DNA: TGTGCCAGCAGTTACTACAGGGGGCCTAACTATGGCTACACCTTC. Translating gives CASSYYRGPNYGYTF.

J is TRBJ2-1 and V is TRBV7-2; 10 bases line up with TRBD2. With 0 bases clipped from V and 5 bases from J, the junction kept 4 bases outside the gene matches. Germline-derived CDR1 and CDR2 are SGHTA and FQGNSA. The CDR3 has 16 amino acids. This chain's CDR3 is CASSLAWTSGNNEQFF. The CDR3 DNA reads TGTGCCAGCAGCTTAGCGTGGACTAGCGGTAACAATGAGCAGTTCTTC.

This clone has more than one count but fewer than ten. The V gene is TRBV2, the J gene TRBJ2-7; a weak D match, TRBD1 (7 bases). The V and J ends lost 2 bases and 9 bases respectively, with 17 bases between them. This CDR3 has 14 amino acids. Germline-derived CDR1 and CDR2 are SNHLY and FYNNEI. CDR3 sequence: CASSETPAQGGQYF. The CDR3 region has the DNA TGTGCCAGCAGTGAAACTCCTGCCCAGGGGGGGCAGTACTTC.

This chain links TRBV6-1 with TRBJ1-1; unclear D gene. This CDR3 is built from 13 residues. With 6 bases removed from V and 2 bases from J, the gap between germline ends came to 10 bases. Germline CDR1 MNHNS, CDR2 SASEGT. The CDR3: CASSLHINTEAFF. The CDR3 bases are TGTGCCAGCAGCTTACACATAAACACTGAAGCTTTCTTT.

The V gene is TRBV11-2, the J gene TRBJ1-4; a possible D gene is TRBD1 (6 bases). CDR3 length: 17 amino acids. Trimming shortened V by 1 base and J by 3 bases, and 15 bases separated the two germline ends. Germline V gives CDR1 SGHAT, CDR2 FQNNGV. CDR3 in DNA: TGTGCCAGCAGCTTAGGAGGAAGGAACAGGGCTAATGAAAAACTGTTTTTT. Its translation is CASSLGGRNRANEKLFF.

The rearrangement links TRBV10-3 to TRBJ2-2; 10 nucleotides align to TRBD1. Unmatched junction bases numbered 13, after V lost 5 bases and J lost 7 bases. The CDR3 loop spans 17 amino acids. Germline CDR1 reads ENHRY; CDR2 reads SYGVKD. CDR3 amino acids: CAISHNVPGTGVGELFF. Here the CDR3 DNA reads TGTGCCATCAGTCATAACGTACCCGGGACAGGGGTCGGGGAGCTGTTTTTT.

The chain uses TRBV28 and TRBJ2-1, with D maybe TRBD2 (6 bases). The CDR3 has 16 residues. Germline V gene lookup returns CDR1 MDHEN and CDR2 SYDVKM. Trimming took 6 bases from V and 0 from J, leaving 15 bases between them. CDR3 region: CASSFRDWSSYNEQFF. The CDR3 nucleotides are TGTGCCAGCAGCTTCCGGGACTGGAGCTCCTACAATGAGCAGTTCTTC.

Here the CDR3 reads CASSRYPAAGTDTQYF. DNA for the CDR3: TGTGCCAGCAGCAGGTATCCGGCGGCTGGCACAGATACGCAGTATTTT. The chain is built from TRBV6-6 and TRBJ2-3; D is undetermined. V gave up 6 bases and J gave up 1 base, with 17 bases separating them. The CDR3 runs 16 residues. Looked up from germline, CDR1 is MNHNY and CDR2 is SVGAGI (reference sequence).

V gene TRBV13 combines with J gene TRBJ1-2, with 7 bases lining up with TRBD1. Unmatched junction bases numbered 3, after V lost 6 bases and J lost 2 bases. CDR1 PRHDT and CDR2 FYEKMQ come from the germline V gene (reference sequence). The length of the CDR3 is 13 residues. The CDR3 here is CASRYRGNYGYTF. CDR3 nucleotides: TGTGCCAGCAGGTACAGGGGAAACTATGGCTACACCTTC.

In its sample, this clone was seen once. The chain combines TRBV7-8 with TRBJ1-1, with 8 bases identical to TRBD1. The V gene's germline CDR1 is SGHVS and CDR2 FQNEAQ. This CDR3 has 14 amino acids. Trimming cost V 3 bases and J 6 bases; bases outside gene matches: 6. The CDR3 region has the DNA TGTGCCAGCAGCTTCAGGACAGGGCTAGCTGAAGCTTTCTTT. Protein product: CASSFRTGLAEAFF.

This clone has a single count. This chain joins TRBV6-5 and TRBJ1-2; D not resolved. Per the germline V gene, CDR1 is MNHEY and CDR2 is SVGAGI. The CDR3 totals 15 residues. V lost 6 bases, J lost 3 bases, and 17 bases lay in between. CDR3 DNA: TGTGCCAGCAGCTCCAGCCCGGGTGGCTACTATGGCTACACCTTC. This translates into CASSSSPGGYYGYTF.

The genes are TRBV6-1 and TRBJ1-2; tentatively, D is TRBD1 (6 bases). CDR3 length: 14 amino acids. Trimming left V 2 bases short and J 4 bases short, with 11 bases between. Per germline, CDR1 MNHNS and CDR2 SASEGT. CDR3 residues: CASSEQGQVYGYTF. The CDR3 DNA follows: TGTGCCAGCAGTGAACAGGGGCAAGTCTATGGCTACACCTTC.

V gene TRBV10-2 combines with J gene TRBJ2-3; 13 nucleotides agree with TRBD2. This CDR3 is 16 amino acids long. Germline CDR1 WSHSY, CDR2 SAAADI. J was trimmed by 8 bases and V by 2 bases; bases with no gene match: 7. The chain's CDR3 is CASSETSGRAFGTQYF. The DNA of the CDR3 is TGCGCCAGCAGTGAGACTAGCGGGAGGGCCTTTGGTACGCAGTATTTT.

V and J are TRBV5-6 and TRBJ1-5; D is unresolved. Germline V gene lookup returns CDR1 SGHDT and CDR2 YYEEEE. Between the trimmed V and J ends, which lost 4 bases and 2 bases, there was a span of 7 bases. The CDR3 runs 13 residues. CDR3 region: CASSRRGNQPQHF. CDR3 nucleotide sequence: TGTGCCAGCAGCCGTAGGGGCAATCAGCCCCAGCATTTT.

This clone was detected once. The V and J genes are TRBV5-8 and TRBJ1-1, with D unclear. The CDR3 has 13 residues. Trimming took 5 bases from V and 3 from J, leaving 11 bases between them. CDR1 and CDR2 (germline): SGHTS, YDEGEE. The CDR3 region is CASSLQRYTEAFF. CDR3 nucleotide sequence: TGTGCCAGCAGTTTACAGAGATACACTGAAGCTTTCTTT.

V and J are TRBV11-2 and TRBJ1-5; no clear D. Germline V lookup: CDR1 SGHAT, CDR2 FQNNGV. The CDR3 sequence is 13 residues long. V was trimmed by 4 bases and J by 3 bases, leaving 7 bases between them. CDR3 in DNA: TGTGCCAGCAGCTCCCAGTACAATCAGCCCCAGCATTTT. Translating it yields CASSSQYNQPQHF.